This T cell receptor beta chain was retrieved from a study of blood T cell repertoires in COVID-19. Study details: Researchers got acute and convalescent COVID-19 samples from the United States, Italy and Spain. PBMCs, B-cell-depleted T cells, or T cells were the source of the cDNA or gDNA that made up the material.

There are 15 residues in the CDR3. TCRdb's table, derived via immunoSEQ multiplex PCR, lists solely in-frame clones and lacks some. The top ten hold under 0.95% of the sample, which has fewer than 250,000 clones, around four fifths seen once. Enrollment of patients from Seattle took place during active infection, with longitudinal follow-up. The sample taken for sequencing was peripheral blood. The chain has TRBV21-1 and TRBJ2-1; the table names TRBD2, a call not compared with the DNA. TRBV21-1 counts as a pseudogene. This receptor was taken from a man aged 55 to 70 with COVID-19, enrolled during active disease. The DNA of the CDR3 is TGTGCCAGCAGCATAGGACTAGCGGGCATTAATGAGCAGTTCTTC. Translating gives CASSIGLAGINEQFF.